The TCR beta chain under discussion was sequenced for a study of blood T cell repertoires in COVID-19 (dated by TCRdb to 2020 to 2021). Describing the broader study: Collaborator samples came from the United States, Italy and Spain and covered acute and convalescent phases of COVID-19. Nearly every sample came with metadata listing a de-identified subject ID, COVID-19 status, age in years and sex. The dataset comprised deeply sampled blood TCRbeta repertoires from subjects exposed to, actively infected with, or recovered from COVID-19. A freely available public database, intended as a resource for researchers studying the immune response to SARS-CoV-2, is where the repertoires were released. The prospective study material was composed of cDNA or gDNA derived from T cells, B-cell-depleted T cells, or PBMCs. HLA class I and class II types, where available, came from metadata supplied by the sample provider rather than from assay-based typing. Samples came from the ongoing ImmuneRACE study (first 160 participants) plus 1,254 subjects from 6 global collaborators.

Collaborating institutions collected whole blood in K2EDTA tubes following their own protocols. For TCRbeta analysis, collaborators shipped samples as frozen whole blood, isolated PBMCs, or DNA extracted from either of those sample types. Details on this clone: Its specific antigen is unknown. Base quality data are lacking; no much larger clone is found one base away.

TCRbeta CDR3 regions were amplified from genomic DNA using the immunoSEQ Assay, a bias-controlled multiplex PCR. The authors' analysis ran thus. The number of nucleated cells in each sample was estimated from the amplification of reference gene primers within the assay. To quantify the absolute abundance of each unique TCRbeta CDR3 rearrangement, sequence reads were collapsed and filtered. For each sample, productive Simpson clonality was calculated as the square root of Simpson's diversity index across productive rearrangements. The source is immuneACCESS, and TCRdb retained only in-frame sequences with V and J called. Part of the clones is not carried over; for the studies checked, unresolved V genes explain less than half of this, and the remainder is unexplained. Clonal size and the V and J genes are those of that table, whereas D and trimming came from the DNA. For this sample the table gives approximately 32,000 clones, of which roughly nine tenths were detected only once. 3.7% of the sample goes to the ten largest clones.

V is pared back by 0 bases and J by 5 bases, with 10 bases lying between the germline termini. The germline V gene yields MNHEY for CDR1 and SVGAGI for CDR2. From cysteine to phenylalanine, the CDR3 is 14 amino acids long. The CDR3 DNA has 42 bases and is translated from base 1. The paper's findings and limits, for the study overall: Clinical and demographic metadata were provided uncurated, with the amount varying by source and participant.

The specimen sequenced was peripheral blood. The sequence came from a man in his sixties with acute or convalescent COVID-19. This sequence uses TRBV6-5 and TRBJ1-1; the D gene is not confidently resolved. The sequenced DNA: TGTGCCAGCAGTTACTCGAGGGATGCGACTGAAGCTTTCTTT. Translation gives CASSYSRDATEAFF.